The next 26 T cell receptor beta chains were all read from a single sample in a study of T-cell reconstitution after alpha-beta-depleted transplantation in children. Construction of the TCRbeta library involved unique molecular identifiers. A single record per CDR3 protein comes from TCRdb applying MiXCR to the PCR reads. The table shows about 500,000 distinct CDR3 sequences, with 30% to 35% occurring only once. Sequenced material: PBMCs from the stem cell graft donor, taken from the stem cell graft. The receptors derive from a human donor who donated a stem cell graft to a child with aplastic anemia.

This chain joins TRBV30 and TRBJ2-1; possibly TRBD2 for D (5 bases). The CDR3 runs to 13 residues. V was cut by 0 bases and J by 10 bases, with 13 bases left in between. In germline, CDR1 is GTSNPN, CDR2 SVGIG (reference sequence). The CDR3 DNA reads TGTGCCTGGAGTGTACAGACTTCGGGGGAGCAGTTCTTC. Amino acids: CAWSVQTSGEQFF.

This sequence joins TRBV27 and TRBJ1-6; no clear D. The CDR3 is made up of 14 amino acids. The germline gives CDR1 MNHEY, CDR2 SMNVEV (reference sequence). The V and J ends lost 6 bases and 5 bases respectively, with 11 bases between them. The CDR3 is CASRGPRDNSPLHF. CDR3 nucleotide sequence: TGTGCCAGCAGGGGTCCGAGGGATAATTCACCCCTCCACTTT.

The V call is TRBV5-1, the J call TRBJ2-2; 7 positions match TRBD2. The CDR3 covers 16 residues. V lost 3 bases, J lost 3 bases, and 8 bases stayed unmatched. CDR1 and CDR2 (germline): SGHRS, YFSETQ. CDR3 DNA sequence: TGCGCCAGCAGCTCGCTAGCGGAGAGGGACACCGGGGAGCTGTTTTTT. Encoded protein: CASSSLAERDTGELFF. The full variable domain, in which reference TRBV5-1 and TRBJ2-2 provide the parts outside the CDR3, is KAGVTQTPRYLIKTRGQQVTLSCSPISGHRSVSWYQQTPGQGLQFLFEYFSETQRNKGNFPGRFSGRQFSNSRSEMNVSTLELGDSALYLCASSSLAERDTGELFFGEGSRLTVL.

This chain's CDR3 is CASSSGTGPYGYTF. For the CDR3, the DNA is TGTGCCAGTAGTAGCGGGACAGGGCCCTATGGCTACACCTTC. This chain joins TRBV19 and TRBJ1-2; the match to TRBD1 covers 9 bases. Trimming at V came to 4 bases and at J to 4 bases, leaving 4 bases not matched to a gene. Germline CDR1 is LNHDA and CDR2 is SQIVND (reference sequence). This CDR3 region has 14 residues.

A note on this clonotype: The CDR3 does not end in the conserved phenylalanine or tryptophan, so this is likely a read error. The DNA is left out, because the CDR3 cannot be placed on it with certainty; the CDR3 is given as TCRdb lists it. CDR3 sequence reads: CSVAGTRGRGPI. V usage is TRBV29-1 and J usage is TRBJ2-1; TRBD1, the table's D call, lacks a check against the DNA. The CDR3 adds up to 12 amino acids, both ends counted. The germline V gene has CDR1 SQVTM and CDR2 ANQGSEA.

In DNA form, the CDR3 reads TGTGCCAGCAGTTTACAGGGAATTCGGTATGGCTACACCTTC. It codes for CASSLQGIRYGYTF. This chain uses TRBV28 with TRBJ1-2; tentative D call: TRBD1 (5 bases). The CDR3 sequence is 14 residues long. CDR1 and CDR2 from the germline V gene are MDHEN and SYDVKM. The V gene lost 2 bases and the J gene lost 5 bases, with 12 bases spanning the gap.

At least ten counts were recorded for this clonotype. The chain is built from TRBV9 and TRBJ2-1, with a tentative D call TRBD2 (6 bases). V was clipped by 1 base and J by 13 bases, with 18 bases between them. The germline V gene has CDR1 SGDLS and CDR2 YYNGEE. The CDR3 is made up of 14 amino acids. CDR3 protein: CASSVQLRAGPQFF. The CDR3 bases are TGTGCCAGCAGCGTACAACTTCGTGCGGGGCCACAGTTCTTC.

V usage is TRBV30 and J usage is TRBJ1-1; D remains unclear. This CDR3 has 15 amino acids. Trimming left V 3 bases short and J 4 bases short, with 18 bases between. Germline V gene sequence: CDR1 GTSNPN, CDR2 SVGIG (reference sequence). The CDR3 region has the DNA TGTGCCTGGAGCCAGGAGGGAAAAGGACCCACTGAAGCTTTCTTT. Translating it yields CAWSQEGKGPTEAFF.

As to this clonotype: Because the CDR3's place on the DNA is in doubt, the DNA is left out and the CDR3 is given as listed by TCRdb. The chain links TRBV7-2 to TRBJ1-1. From germline, CDR1 is SGHTA and CDR2 FQGNSA. The CDR3 spans 14 amino acids, including both terminal residues. The CDR3 sequence is CASSFRFGDTEAFF.

The genes are TRBV27 and TRBJ2-1, with 14 nucleotides matching TRBD2. The J segment lost 9 bases and the V segment lost 2 bases, leaving 3 bases of the junction unmatched. Germline CDR1 MNHEY, CDR2 SMNVEV (reference sequence). This CDR3 spans 15 amino acids. The DNA for the CDR3 is TGTGCCAGCAGTTTAGGGACTAGCGGGAGTGCTGAGCAGTTCTTC. This codes for CASSLGTSGSAEQFF.

This clonotype came up a few times. The DNA of the CDR3 is TGTGCCAGCAGTTCCCCTCATCGCAGACAGAGTTATGGCTACACCTTC. Translated, it gives CASSSPHRRQSYGYTF. The genes are TRBV6-5 and TRBJ1-2; TRBD1 is a possible D gene (5 bases). The germline CDR1 and CDR2 sequences are MNHEY and SVGAGI. The CDR3 has 16 amino acids. The V gene lost 4 bases and the J gene lost 5 bases, with 20 bases spanning the gap.

The table lists this clonotype with a few counts. The chain recombines TRBV5-1 with TRBJ2-7; 10 bases match TRBD2. V trimming: 5 bases; J trimming: 4 bases; junction bases outside the gene matches: 6. The CDR3 runs to 14 residues. Germline values: CDR1 SGHRS, CDR2 YFSETQ. DNA of the CDR3: TGCGCCAGCAGGCCAGGACTAGCGGTATACGAGCAGTACTTC. The encoded protein is CASRPGLAVYEQYF.

This chain connects TRBV28 to TRBJ1-5; 12 positions match TRBD1. CDR1 is MDHEN, CDR2 SYDVKM, per germline. The CDR3 covers 16 residues. The J segment lost 5 bases and the V segment lost 4 bases, leaving 6 bases of the junction unmatched. CDR3 sequence reads: CASSSGTGGLDQPQHF. CDR3 DNA sequence: TGTGCCAGCAGTTCCGGGACAGGGGGCTTGGATCAGCCCCAGCATTTT. The variable domain in full, completed from reference TRBV28 and TRBJ1-5, reads DVKVTQSSRYLVKRTGEKVFLECVQDMDHENMFWYRQDPGLGLRLIYFSYDVKMKEKGDIPEGYSVSREKKERFSLILESASTNQTSMYLCASSSGTGGLDQPQHFGDGTRLSIL.

DNA of the CDR3: TGTGCCAGCAGCTTACTTCTCAAAGGGTCAGGTGAAGCTTTCTTT. It yields the protein CASSLLLKGSGEAFF. V gene TRBV11-3 combines with J gene TRBJ1-1, with D unresolved. Germline CDR1 is SGHNT and CDR2 is YENEEA. This CDR3 comprises 15 residues. The ends were cut back, 2 bases at V and 7 bases at J, with 17 bases in the middle.

This clonotype appeared a few times. This chain connects TRBV20-1 to TRBJ2-1, with 8 positions matching TRBD1. This CDR3 has 15 residues. With V trimmed by 0 bases and J by 1 base, 2 bases remained unmatched. Germline V gene sequence: CDR1 DFQATT, CDR2 SNEGSKA (reference sequence). The CDR3 nucleotides read TGCAGTGCTAGAGAAACAGGGGGATCCTACAATGAGCAGTTCTTC. It codes for CSARETGGSYNEQFF.

This chain joins TRBV12-3 or TRBV12-4 and TRBJ1-3; D perhaps matches TRBD1 (5 bases). V lost 7 bases and J 2 bases, leaving 18 bases between the germline ends. The CDR3 extends over 16 amino acids. In nucleotides, the CDR3 is TGTGCCAGCACCCCTCGGGATGGCAGGGCTGGAAACACCATATATTTT. Translation gives CASTPRDGRAGNTIYF.

This clonotype showed up just a few times. CDR3 residues: CASSQDLAMGNQPQHF. CDR3 sequence (DNA): TGCGCCAGCAGCCAAGACCTGGCCATGGGGAATCAGCCCCAGCATTTT. This chain connects TRBV4-3 to TRBJ1-5; no reliable D call. CDR1 and CDR2 from the germline V gene are LGHNA and YSLEER. Trimming left V 0 bases short and J 4 bases short, with 13 bases between. This CDR3 region has 16 residues.

This clonotype came up a few times. This sequence joins TRBV29-1 and TRBJ2-1, with D perhaps matching TRBD2 (6 bases). Trimming left V 2 bases short and J 0 bases short, with 8 bases between. CDR1 SQVTM and CDR2 ANQGSEA come from the germline V gene. The CDR3 length is 14 residues. CDR3 sequence (DNA): TGCAGCGTTGAACCCGGGAGCTCCTACAATGAGCAGTTCTTC. Protein sequence: CSVEPGSSYNEQFF.

This clonotype was recorded a few times. The chain combines TRBV7-2 with TRBJ2-5, with D perhaps assigned TRBD1 or TRBD2 (5 bases each). Germline-derived CDR1 and CDR2 are SGHTA and FQGNSA. The CDR3 has 17 residues. V dropped 4 bases and J dropped 9 bases, with 27 bases sitting between them. CDR3 protein: CASSSLRGVGLRDAQYF. The DNA of the CDR3 is TGTGCCAGCAGCTCCCTGAGGGGAGTTGGTCTAAGAGACGCCCAGTACTTC.

This clonotype was detected only a few times. The V call is TRBV20-1, the J call TRBJ2-3; 13 bases agree with TRBD2. CDR3 length: 20 amino acids. Germline values: CDR1 DFQATT, CDR2 SNEGSKA (reference sequence). V shed 0 bases and J 3 bases; nucleotides not matched to a gene: 15. The CDR3 spells CSARDLTSGRAWTGTDTQYF. The CDR3 DNA sequence: TGCAGTGCTAGAGATCTCACTAGCGGGAGGGCCTGGACAGGTACAGATACGCAGTATTTT.

The V and J genes are TRBV5-1 and TRBJ2-6; D remains ambiguous. Trimming took 6 bases from V and 0 from J, leaving 13 bases between them. CDR1 is SGHRS, CDR2 YFSETQ, per germline. CDR3 length: 16 amino acids. The chain's CDR3 is CASTMEHNSGANVLTF. CDR3 coding DNA: TGCGCCAGCACCATGGAACATAACTCTGGGGCCAACGTCCTGACTTTC.

The rearrangement links TRBV29-1 to TRBJ1-1; a weak D match, TRBD1 (5 bases). Germline lookup yields CDR1 SQVTM and CDR2 ANQGSEA. Trimming removed 2 bases at V and 1 base at J, with 8 bases between. CDR3 size: 13 residues. The CDR3 region is CSVERQKNTEAFF. In DNA form, the CDR3 reads TGCAGCGTTGAACGACAGAAGAACACTGAAGCTTTCTTT.

The gene calls are TRBV20-1 and TRBJ2-2; TRBD2 matches at 10 bases. Germline V gives CDR1 DFQATT, CDR2 SNEGSKA (reference sequence). This CDR3 is built from 14 residues. Trimming cost V 4 bases and J 2 bases; bases outside gene matches: 1. CDR3 residues: CSAKREGNTGELFF. The CDR3 coding sequence is TGCAGTGCTAAGCGGGAGGGAAACACCGGGGAGCTGTTTTTT.

The sample holds one count of this clonotype. The rearrangement uses TRBV5-1 and TRBJ1-6; D is unclear. Germline loops: CDR1 SGHRS, CDR2 YFSETQ. The CDR3 runs to 15 residues. Deletions cut 0 bases from V and 7 bases from J, with 11 bases between. The CDR3 DNA follows: TGCGCCAGCAGCTTGGCCAGGTTTGGCAATTCACCCCTCCACTTT. Its translation: CASSLARFGNSPLHF.

This rearrangement joins TRBV12-3 or TRBV12-4 to TRBJ1-3; no definite D call. Between the trimmed V and J ends, which lost 3 bases and 0 bases, there was a span of 9 bases. The CDR3 totals 15 residues. CDR3 sequence: CASSFWRDSGNTIYF. CDR3 coding DNA: TGTGCCAGCAGTTTCTGGCGTGACTCTGGAAACACCATATATTTT.

The V and J genes are TRBV5-1 and TRBJ2-7; perhaps TRBD2 as D (5 bases). This CDR3 has 15 residues. Per the germline V gene, CDR1 is SGHRS and CDR2 is YFSETQ. V was cut by 1 base and J by 7 bases, with 18 bases left in between. CDR3 loop: CASSLSSGKTGEQYF. In nucleotides, the CDR3 is TGCGCCAGCAGCTTGTCCAGCGGAAAGACGGGGGAGCAGTACTTC.